The rows below give T cell receptor beta chains drawn from one sample of a study of shared clonotypes between healthy human individuals. Sequencing was performed with immunoSEQ multiplex PCR; in TCRdb, only in-frame clones are kept and a portion is missing. This sample has about 690,000 clones, with about 92% found just once. The sample comprised memory CD8+ T cells from PBMCs. The receptors were gathered from a man aged 18 to 29 in good health. Some clones in this sample may be carry-over from other donors' samples. CDR3s include the opening cysteine and the closing phenylalanine or tryptophan. The order of the fields is J gene, V gene, clone size, D gene, CDR3 protein, CDR3 DNA. D genes are given only for firm matches. A row's size may be missing; if present it is once, few, many or a size class.

J: TRBJ1-2; V: TRBV9; size: -; D: -; CDR3: CASTNGQNYGYTF; DNA: TGTGCCAGCACGAATGGACAGAACTATGGCTACACCTTC
J: TRBJ2-7; V: TRBV9; size: -; D: -; CDR3: CASSAGGYEQYF; DNA: TGTGCCAGCAGCGCGGGTGGCTACGAGCAGTACTTC
J: TRBJ1-2; V: TRBV19; size: once; D: -; CDR3: CASALDGGSDGYTF; DNA: TGTGCCAGTGCCCTGGACGGGGGTTCTGATGGCTACACCTTC
J: TRBJ2-7; V: TRBV7-9; size: -; D: -; CDR3: CASSLSEGGGVGHF; DNA: TGTGCCAGCAGCTTATCGGAAGGGGGGGGCGTCGGGCACTTC
J: TRBJ2-3; V: TRBV7-8; size: once; D: -; CDR3: CASSSRDGPRSTDTQYF; DNA: TGTGCCAGCAGCTCCCGGGACGGCCCTAGGAGCACAGATACGCAGTATTTT
J: TRBJ1-2; V: TRBV15; size: -; D: TRBD1; CDR3: CATSGGQGADLFYGYTF; DNA: TGTGCCACCAGCGGCGGACAGGGGGCGGACCTCTTCTATGGCTACACCTTC
J: TRBJ2-7; V: TRBV7-6; size: -; D: TRBD2; CDR3: CASSLISSGSDEQYF; DNA: TGTGCCAGCAGCTTAATTTCCAGCGGGAGTGACGAGCAGTACTTC
J: TRBJ1-1; V: TRBV10-2; size: -; D: TRBD1; CDR3: CASSEPGQGSHEAFF; DNA: TGCGCCAGCAGTGAGCCGGGACAGGGGAGTCATGAAGCTTTCTTT
J: TRBJ1-1; V: TRBV7-8; size: -; D: -; CDR3: CASSPNVRGARNTEAFF; DNA: TGTGCCAGCAGCCCCAACGTCCGGGGGGCCCGGAACACTGAAGCTTTCTTT
J: TRBJ2-5; V: TRBV9; size: -; D: -; CDR3: CASSVDRDGQETQYF; DNA: TGTGCCAGCAGCGTAGACAGGGATGGGCAAGAGACCCAGTACTTC
J: TRBJ2-5; V: TRBV5-1; size: -; D: -; CDR3: CASRSPGTSREGETQYF; DNA: TGCGCCAGCAGATCCCCCGGGACATCAAGGGAGGGAGAGACCCAGTACTTC
J: TRBJ1-2; V: TRBV27; size: -; D: -; CDR3: CASSLEGFANYGYTF; DNA: TGTGCCAGCAGTTTGGAGGGTTTTGCCAACTATGGCTACACCTTC
J: TRBJ2-1; V: TRBV5-1; size: -; D: -; CDR3: CASSLGDFNGEQFF; DNA: TGCGCCAGCAGCTTAGGGGACTTCAATGGTGAGCAGTTCTTC
J: TRBJ2-2; V: TRBV5-5; size: -; D: TRBD2; CDR3: CASSLGLAGVTGELFF; DNA: TGTGCCAGCAGCCTGGGACTAGCGGGAGTAACCGGGGAGCTGTTTTTT
J: TRBJ1-1; V: TRBV30; size: -; D: -; CDR3: CAWEGAEAFF; DNA: TGTGCCTGGGAGGGGGCTGAAGCTTTCTTT
J: TRBJ2-7; V: TRBV9; size: -; D: -; CDR3: CASSVYGIPYEQYF; DNA: TGTGCCAGCAGCGTATACGGAATTCCCTACGAGCAGTACTTC
J: TRBJ2-5; V: TRBV7-9; size: -; D: -; CDR3: CASSDPRRDSEETQYF; DNA: TGTGCCAGCAGCGACCCACGCCGGGACTCAGAAGAGACCCAGTACTTC
J: TRBJ1-1; V: TRBV6-1; size: -; D: TRBD1; CDR3: CASSETGLNTEAFF; DNA: TGTGCCAGCAGTGAGACAGGGCTAAACACTGAAGCTTTCTTT
J: TRBJ2-3; V: TRBV28; size: few; D: TRBD2; CDR3: CASRPDGGSTDTQYF; DNA: TGTGCCAGCAGACCGGACGGGGGGAGCACAGATACGCAGTATTTT
J: TRBJ2-5; V: TRBV5-4; size: -; D: TRBD1; CDR3: CASSLVQDREETQYF; DNA: TGTGCCAGCAGCTTGGTTCAGGACAGGGAAGAGACCCAGTACTTC
J: TRBJ1-4; V: TRBV5-4; size: -; D: -; CDR3: CASSFGQGREKLFF; DNA: TGTGCCAGCAGCTTTGGGCAGGGTCGTGAAAAACTGTTTTTT
J: TRBJ2-3; V: TRBV7-9; size: -; D: -; CDR3: CASRTTDTQYF; DNA: TGTGCCAGCAGAACCACAGATACGCAGTATTTT
J: TRBJ2-1; V: TRBV7-6; size: -; D: TRBD2; CDR3: CASSLEPGLAGEQFF; DNA: TGTGCCAGCAGCTTAGAACCCGGACTAGCGGGTGAGCAGTTCTTC
J: TRBJ1-1; V: TRBV27; size: -; D: -; CDR3: CASQGNTEAFF; DNA: TGTGCCAGCCAGGGGAACACTGAAGCTTTCTTT
J: TRBJ2-2; V: TRBV28; size: -; D: -; CDR3: CASSNRQSRVGELFF; DNA: TGTGCCAGCAGTAACAGACAGAGTAGGGTCGGGGAGCTGTTTTTT
J: TRBJ2-7; V: TRBV19; size: -; D: -; CDR3: CASSMRLGVSYEQYF; DNA: TGTGCCAGTAGTATGAGGTTGGGAGTATCCTACGAGCAGTACTTC
J: TRBJ2-7; V: TRBV7-9; size: -; D: -; CDR3: CASSLGDGVARPHEQYF; DNA: TGTGCCAGCAGCTTAGGAGATGGGGTAGCGCGCCCCCACGAGCAGTACTTC
J: TRBJ2-7; V: TRBV28; size: -; D: -; CDR3: CASSFQDMTYEQYF; DNA: TGTGCCAGCAGTTTTCAGGACATGACCTACGAGCAGTACTTC
J: TRBJ2-4; V: TRBV28; size: -; D: -; CDR3: CASSESVAVAKNIQYF; DNA: TGTGCCAGCTCCGAGTCGGTAGCAGTAGCCAAAAACATTCAGTACTTC
J: TRBJ1-1; V: TRBV9; size: -; D: -; CDR3: CASSVPDSLNTEAFF; DNA: TGTGCCAGCAGCGTACCGGACAGCCTGAACACTGAAGCTTTCTTT
J: TRBJ2-2; V: TRBV10-2; size: -; D: -; CDR3: CASSALAKTGELFF; DNA: TGCGCCAGCAGTGCCCTAGCGAAAACCGGGGAGCTGTTTTTT
J: TRBJ2-7; V: TRBV7-9; size: -; D: TRBD2; CDR3: CASSLGVSGRSHEQYF; DNA: TGTGCCAGCAGCTTAGGGGTTAGCGGGAGATCCCACGAGCAGTACTTC
J: TRBJ2-7; V: TRBV14; size: -; D: -; CDR3: CASSQEAARDYEQYF; DNA: TGTGCCAGCAGCCAAGAGGCGGCGCGGGACTACGAGCAGTACTTC
J: TRBJ2-3; V: TRBV6-1; size: many; D: TRBD1; CDR3: CASSEGTGGADTQYF; DNA: TGTGCCAGCAGTGAAGGGACAGGGGGCGCAGATACGCAGTATTTT
J: TRBJ2-7; V: TRBV2; size: -; D: -; CDR3: CASSEGDYEQYF; DNA: TGTGCCAGCAGTGAGGGGGACTACGAGCAGTACTTC
J: TRBJ1-2; V: TRBV19; size: -; D: -; CDR3: CASSIDGEEVDTF; DNA: TGTGCCAGTAGTATAGATGGGGAAGAGGTGGACACCTTC
J: TRBJ1-5; V: TRBV11-3; size: -; D: -; CDR3: CASSLDRKGKGNQPQHF; DNA: TGTGCCAGCAGCTTAGATCGGAAAGGGAAGGGCAATCAGCCCCAGCATTTT
J: TRBJ2-7; V: TRBV10-2; size: -; D: TRBD2; CDR3: CASRDTSGSYEQYF; DNA: TGCGCCAGCAGGGATACTAGCGGATCCTACGAGCAGTACTTC
J: TRBJ1-1; V: TRBV4-1; size: many; D: -; CDR3: CASSTGRAGAFF; DNA: TGCGCCAGCAGCACTGGACGGGCAGGGGCTTTCTTT
J: TRBJ2-2; V: TRBV6-5; size: -; D: -; CDR3: CASSYSRSGELFF; DNA: TGTGCCAGCAGTTACTCGAGGTCCGGGGAGCTGTTTTTT
J: TRBJ1-1; V: TRBV9; size: -; D: -; CDR3: CASSTTAGGTEAFF; DNA: TGTGCCAGCAGCACCACGGCGGGTGGGACTGAAGCTTTCTTT
J: TRBJ2-7; V: TRBV19; size: -; D: -; CDR3: CASSGGHGLYEQYF; DNA: TGTGCCAGTAGCGGCGGACACGGGCTTTACGAGCAGTACTTC
J: TRBJ1-1; V: TRBV7-3; size: many; D: TRBD1; CDR3: CASSYSGTGTEAFF; DNA: TGTGCCAGCAGCTACTCCGGGACAGGCACTGAAGCTTTCTTT
J: TRBJ2-7; V: TRBV13; size: -; D: TRBD2; CDR3: CASSVRLADLYEQYF; DNA: TGTGCCAGCAGCGTTAGACTAGCGGACCTATACGAGCAGTACTTC
J: TRBJ1-3; V: TRBV13; size: -; D: TRBD1; CDR3: CASSGPRDSTTSGNTIYF; DNA: TGTGCCAGCAGCGGACCCCGGGACAGTACCACCTCTGGAAACACCATATATTTT
J: TRBJ2-7; V: TRBV7-8; size: -; D: TRBD2; CDR3: CASRTRGDEQYF; DNA: TGTGCCAGCCGGACCCGGGGGGACGAGCAGTACTTC
J: TRBJ2-4; V: TRBV11-2; size: -; D: -; CDR3: CASSLGRTGIEYF; DNA: TGTGCCAGCAGCTTAGGCCGGACGGGTATAGAGTACTTC
J: TRBJ2-7; V: TRBV5-5; size: -; D: TRBD1; CDR3: CASNRDRRISYEQYF; DNA: TGTGCCAGCAACAGGGACAGGAGGATCTCCTACGAGCAGTACTTC
J: TRBJ2-7; V: TRBV6-6; size: -; D: TRBD1; CDR3: CASSQRDRGYEQYF; DNA: TGTGCCAGCAGCCAACGGGACAGGGGCTACGAGCAGTACTTC
J: TRBJ2-7; V: TRBV19; size: -; D: -; CDR3: CASSMKQGWYEQYF; DNA: TGTGCCAGTAGTATGAAGCAGGGGTGGTACGAGCAGTACTTC
J: TRBJ1-1; V: TRBV9; size: -; D: -; CDR3: CASSAGGAVNTEAFF; DNA: TGTGCCAGCAGCGCAGGAGGGGCGGTAAACACTGAAGCTTTCTTT
J: TRBJ2-5; V: TRBV28; size: -; D: TRBD1; CDR3: CASSSTGFAETQYF; DNA: TGTGCCAGCAGTTCGACAGGGTTTGCAGAGACCCAGTACTTC